The entry below describes one TCR beta chain. Its antigen is undetermined. The data originate from a study of blood T cells in healthy people across ages. Overall study results and limits: PBMCs were not sorted, which prevented a conclusive comparison of naive versus antigen-experienced cells. TCR beta diversity, measured per million T cells, fell in a roughly linear way with age.

The second PCR ran about 7 to 12 cycles with a sample-barcoded 5' primer and J-beta primers. TCRdb re-called the 5' RACE reads through MiXCR, storing one row per CDR3 protein. This table has hundreds of thousands of distinct CDR3 sequences, around 45% appearing once. All donors came from Russia, were Caucasian and healthy, and spanned ages roughly 6 to 95. What was sequenced was blood. This clonotype was obtained from a woman aged 60-75 years in good health.

The CDR3 DNA reads as TGTGCCAGCAGCGCACCTAGCGGACTTCAAGAGACCCAGTACTTC. Protein: CASSAPSGLQETQYF. The chain employs TRBV7-2 and TRBJ2-5, with 7 bases identical to TRBD2. The CDR3 contains 15 residues. The germline CDR1 and CDR2 sequences are SGHTA and FQGNSA. V lost 5 bases and J lost 2; bases outside the gene matches: 8.